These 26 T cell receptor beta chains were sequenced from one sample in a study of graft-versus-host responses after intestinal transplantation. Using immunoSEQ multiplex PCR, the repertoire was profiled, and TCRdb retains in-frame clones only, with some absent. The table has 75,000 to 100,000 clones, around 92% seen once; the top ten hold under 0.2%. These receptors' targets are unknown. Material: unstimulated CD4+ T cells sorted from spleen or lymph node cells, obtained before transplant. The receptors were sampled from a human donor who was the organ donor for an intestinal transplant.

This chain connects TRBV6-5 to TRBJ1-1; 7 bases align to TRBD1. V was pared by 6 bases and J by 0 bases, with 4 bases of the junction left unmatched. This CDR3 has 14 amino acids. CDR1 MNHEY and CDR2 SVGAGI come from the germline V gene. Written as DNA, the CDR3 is TGTGCCAGCAGGACCGGGACAGTGAACACTGAAGCTTTCTTT. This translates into CASRTGTVNTEAFF.

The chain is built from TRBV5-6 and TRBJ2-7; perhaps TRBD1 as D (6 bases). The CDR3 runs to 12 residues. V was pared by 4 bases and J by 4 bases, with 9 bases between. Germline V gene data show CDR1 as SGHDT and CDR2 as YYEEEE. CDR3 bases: TGTGCCAGCAGCCACACAGGGTACGAGCAGTACTTC. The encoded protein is CASSHTGYEQYF. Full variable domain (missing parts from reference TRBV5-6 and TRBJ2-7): DAGVTQSPTHLIKTRGQQVTLRCSPKSGHDTVSWYQQALGQGPQFIFQYYEEEERQRGNFPDRFSGHQFPNYSSELNVNALLLGDSALYLCASSHTGYEQYFGPGTRLTVT.

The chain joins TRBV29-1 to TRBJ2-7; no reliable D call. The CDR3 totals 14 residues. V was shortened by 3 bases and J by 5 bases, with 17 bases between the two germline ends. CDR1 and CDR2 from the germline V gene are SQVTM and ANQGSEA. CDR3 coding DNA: TGCAGCGTTGATGGTGGCGGTTCTCGCCACGAGCAGTACTTC. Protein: CSVDGGGSRHEQYF.

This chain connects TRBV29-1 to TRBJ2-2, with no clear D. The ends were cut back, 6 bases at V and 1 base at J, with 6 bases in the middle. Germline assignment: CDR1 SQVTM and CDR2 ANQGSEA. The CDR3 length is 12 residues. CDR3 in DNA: TGCAGCGTGGAGCGGAACACCGGGGAGCTGTTTTTT. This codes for CSVERNTGELFF.

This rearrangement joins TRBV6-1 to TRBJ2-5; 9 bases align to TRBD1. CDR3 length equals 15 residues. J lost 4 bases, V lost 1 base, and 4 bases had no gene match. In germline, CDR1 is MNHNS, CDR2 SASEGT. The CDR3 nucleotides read TGTGCCAGCAGTGAAGTTTACAGGGGGCGAGAGACCCAGTACTTC. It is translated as CASSEVYRGRETQYF.

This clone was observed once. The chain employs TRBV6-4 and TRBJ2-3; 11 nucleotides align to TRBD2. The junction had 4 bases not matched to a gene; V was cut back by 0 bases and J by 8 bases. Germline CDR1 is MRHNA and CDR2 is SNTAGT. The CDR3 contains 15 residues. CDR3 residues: CASSDSGTSGGTQYF. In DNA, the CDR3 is TGTGCCAGCAGTGACTCGGGGACTAGCGGTGGTACGCAGTATTTT.

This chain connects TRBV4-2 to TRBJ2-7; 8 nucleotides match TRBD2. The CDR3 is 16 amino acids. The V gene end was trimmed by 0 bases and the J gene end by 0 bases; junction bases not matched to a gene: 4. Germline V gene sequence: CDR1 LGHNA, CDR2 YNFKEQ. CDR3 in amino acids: CASSQDSSGGSYEQYF. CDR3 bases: TGTGCCAGCAGCCAAGATTCAAGCGGGGGCTCCTACGAGCAGTACTTC.

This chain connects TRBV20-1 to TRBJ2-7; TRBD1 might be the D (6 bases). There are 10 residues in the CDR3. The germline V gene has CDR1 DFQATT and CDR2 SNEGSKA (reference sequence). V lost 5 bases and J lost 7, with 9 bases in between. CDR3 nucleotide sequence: TGCAGTGCTCTGGGGGCGGAGCAGTACTTC. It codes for CSALGAEQYF.

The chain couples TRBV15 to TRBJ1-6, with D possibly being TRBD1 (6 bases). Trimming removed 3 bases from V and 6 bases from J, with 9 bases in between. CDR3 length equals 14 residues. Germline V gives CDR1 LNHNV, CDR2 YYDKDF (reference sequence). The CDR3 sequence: CATSSGDTNSPLHF. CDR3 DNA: TGTGCCACCAGCAGTGGGGACACTAATTCACCCCTCCACTTT.

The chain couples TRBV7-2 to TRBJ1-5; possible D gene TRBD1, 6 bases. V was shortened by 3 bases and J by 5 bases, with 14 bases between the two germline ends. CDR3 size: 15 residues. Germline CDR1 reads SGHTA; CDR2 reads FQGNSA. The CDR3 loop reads CASSFSGQPYQPQHF. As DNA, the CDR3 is TGTGCCAGCAGCTTCAGCGGACAGCCCTATCAGCCCCAGCATTTT.

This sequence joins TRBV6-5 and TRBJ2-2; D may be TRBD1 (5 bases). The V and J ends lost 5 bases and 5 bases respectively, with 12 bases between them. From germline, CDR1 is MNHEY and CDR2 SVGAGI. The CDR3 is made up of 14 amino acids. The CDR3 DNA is TGTGCCAGCAGTGAACAAAGGGGAACCGGGGAGCTGTTTTTT. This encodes CASSEQRGTGELFF.

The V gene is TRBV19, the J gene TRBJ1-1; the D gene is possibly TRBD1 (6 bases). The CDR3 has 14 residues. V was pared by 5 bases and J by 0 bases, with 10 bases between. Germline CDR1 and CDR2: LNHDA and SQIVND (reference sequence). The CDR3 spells CASSFQGLNTEAFF. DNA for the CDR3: TGTGCCAGTAGTTTTCAGGGGCTGAACACTGAAGCTTTCTTT.

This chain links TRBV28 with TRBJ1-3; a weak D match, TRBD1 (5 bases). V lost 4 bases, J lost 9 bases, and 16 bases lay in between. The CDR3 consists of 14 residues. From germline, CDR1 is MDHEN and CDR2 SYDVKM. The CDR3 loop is CASSYRALGGTIYF. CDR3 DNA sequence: TGTGCCAGCAGTTATAGAGCTCTCGGGGGCACCATATATTTT. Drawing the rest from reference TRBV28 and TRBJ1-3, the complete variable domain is DVKVTQSSRYLVKRTGEKVFLECVQDMDHENMFWYRQDPGLGLRLIYFSYDVKMKEKGDIPEGYSVSREKKERFSLILESASTNQTSMYLCASSYRALGGTIYFGEGSWLTVV.

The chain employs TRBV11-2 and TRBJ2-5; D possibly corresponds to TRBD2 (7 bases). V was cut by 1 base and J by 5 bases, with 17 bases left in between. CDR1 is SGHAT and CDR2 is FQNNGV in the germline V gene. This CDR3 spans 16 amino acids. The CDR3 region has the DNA TGTGCCAGCAGCTTAGGAACAGGGACTATACGGGAGACCCAGTACTTC. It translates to CASSLGTGTIRETQYF.

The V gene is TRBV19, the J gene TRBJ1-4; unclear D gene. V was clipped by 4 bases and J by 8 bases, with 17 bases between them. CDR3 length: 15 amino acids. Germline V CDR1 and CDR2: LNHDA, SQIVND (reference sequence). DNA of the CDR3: TGTGCCAGTAGTAGGAGGACGGGTGAGCGAGAAAAACTGTTTTTT. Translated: CASSRRTGEREKLFF. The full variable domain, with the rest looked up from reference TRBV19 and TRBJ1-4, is DGGITQSPKYLFRKEGQNVTLSCEQNLNHDAMYWYRQDPGQGLRLIYYSQIVNDFQKGDIAEGYSVSREKKESFPLTVTSAQKNPTAFYLCASSRRTGEREKLFFGSGTQLSVL.

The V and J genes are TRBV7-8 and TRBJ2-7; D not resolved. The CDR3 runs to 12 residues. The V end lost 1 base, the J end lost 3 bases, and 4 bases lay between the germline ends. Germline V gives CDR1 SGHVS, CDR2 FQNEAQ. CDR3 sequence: CASSLDNYEQYF. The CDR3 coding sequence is TGTGCCAGCAGCTTAGACAACTACGAGCAGTACTTC. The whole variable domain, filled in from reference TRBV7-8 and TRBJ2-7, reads GAGVSQSPRYKVAKRGQDVALRCDPISGHVSLFWYQQALGQGPEFLTYFQNEAQLDKSGLPSDRFFAERPEGSVSTLKIQRTQQEDSAVYLCASSLDNYEQYFGPGTRLTVT.

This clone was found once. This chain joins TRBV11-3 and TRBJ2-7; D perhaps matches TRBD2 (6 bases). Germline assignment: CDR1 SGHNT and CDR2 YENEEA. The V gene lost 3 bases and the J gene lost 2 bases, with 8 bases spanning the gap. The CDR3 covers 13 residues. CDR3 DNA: TGTGCCAGCAGCTTCTCGGGGGCCTACGAGCAGTACTTC. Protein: CASSFSGAYEQYF.

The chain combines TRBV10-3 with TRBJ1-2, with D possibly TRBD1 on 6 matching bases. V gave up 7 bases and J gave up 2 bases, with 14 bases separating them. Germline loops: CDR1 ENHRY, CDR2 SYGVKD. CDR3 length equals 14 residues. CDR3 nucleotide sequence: TGTGCCATCAATCCGACAGGAGTCAACTATGGCTACACCTTC. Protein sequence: CAINPTGVNYGYTF.

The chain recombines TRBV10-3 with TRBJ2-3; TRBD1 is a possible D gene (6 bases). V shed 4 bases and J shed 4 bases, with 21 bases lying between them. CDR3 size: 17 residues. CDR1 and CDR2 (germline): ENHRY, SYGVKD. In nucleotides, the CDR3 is TGTGCCATCAGTGGACAGGCACCCTCCGAGGGGGCAGATACGCAGTATTTT. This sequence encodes CAISGQAPSEGADTQYF.

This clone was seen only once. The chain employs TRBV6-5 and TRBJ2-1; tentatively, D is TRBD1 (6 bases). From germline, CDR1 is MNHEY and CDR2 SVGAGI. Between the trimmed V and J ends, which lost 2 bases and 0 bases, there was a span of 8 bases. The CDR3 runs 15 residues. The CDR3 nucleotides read TGTGCCAGCAGTTACCAGGACAGCTCCTACAATGAGCAGTTCTTC. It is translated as CASSYQDSSYNEQFF.

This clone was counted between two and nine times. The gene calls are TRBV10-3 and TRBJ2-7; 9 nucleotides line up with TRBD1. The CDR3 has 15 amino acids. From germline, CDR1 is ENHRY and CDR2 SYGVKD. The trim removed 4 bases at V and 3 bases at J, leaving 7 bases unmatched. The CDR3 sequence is CAISGRDRALYEQYF. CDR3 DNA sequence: TGTGCCATCAGTGGAAGGGACAGGGCCCTCTACGAGCAGTACTTC.

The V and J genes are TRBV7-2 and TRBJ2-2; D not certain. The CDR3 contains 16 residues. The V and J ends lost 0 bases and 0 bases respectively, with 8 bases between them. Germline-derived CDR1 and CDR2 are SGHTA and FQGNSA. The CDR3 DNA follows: TGTGCCAGCAGCTTAGCAGGTACTACGAACACCGGGGAGCTGTTTTTT. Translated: CASSLAGTTNTGELFF.

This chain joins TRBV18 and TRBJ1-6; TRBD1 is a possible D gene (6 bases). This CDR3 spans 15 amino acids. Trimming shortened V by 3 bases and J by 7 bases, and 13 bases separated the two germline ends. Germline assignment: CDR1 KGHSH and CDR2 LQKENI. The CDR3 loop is CASSPGWQGNSPLHF. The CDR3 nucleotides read TGTGCCAGCTCACCGGGTTGGCAGGGGAATTCACCCCTCCACTTT.

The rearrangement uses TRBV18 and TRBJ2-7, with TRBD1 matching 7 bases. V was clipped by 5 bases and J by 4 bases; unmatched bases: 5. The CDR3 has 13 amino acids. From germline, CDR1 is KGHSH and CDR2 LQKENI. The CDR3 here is CASSEGQKYEQYF. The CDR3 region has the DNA TGTGCCAGCTCAGAGGGACAGAAATACGAGCAGTACTTC.

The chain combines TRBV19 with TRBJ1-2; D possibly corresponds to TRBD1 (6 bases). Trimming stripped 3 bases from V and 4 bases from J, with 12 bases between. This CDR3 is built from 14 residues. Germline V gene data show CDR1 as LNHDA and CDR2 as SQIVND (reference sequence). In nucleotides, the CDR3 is TGTGCCAGTAGTATCCGGACAGATTCCTATGGCTACACCTTC. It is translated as CASSIRTDSYGYTF.

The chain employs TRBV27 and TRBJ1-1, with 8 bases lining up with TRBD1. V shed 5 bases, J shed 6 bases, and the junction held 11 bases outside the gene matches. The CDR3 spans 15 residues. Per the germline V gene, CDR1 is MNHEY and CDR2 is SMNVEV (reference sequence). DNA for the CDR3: TGTGCCAGCAGTGCTACAGGGGGAGAATTCTCTGAAGCTTTCTTT. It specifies CASSATGGEFSEAFF.